This T cell receptor (beta chain) comes out of a study of T-cell memory formation after mild COVID-19. Whole-study findings and limits: Balance between CD4 and CD8 was seen in clones contracting day 15 to 85, and a CD4+ lean was seen in later expanders. Clones which contracted sat mainly in CM and EM if CD4+, and in EMRA if CD8+.

CDR3 length equals 14 residues. The junction had 4 bases not matched to a gene; V was cut back by 5 bases and J by 4 bases. This clonotype came up a few times. Antigen specificity is unknown. Constant-segment primers served in 5'RACE that generated TCR alpha and TCR beta cDNA libraries bearing sample barcodes and UMIs. Each CDR3 protein gets one entry after TCRdb re-called the 5' RACE reads with MiXCR. The repertoire holds fewer than 350,000 distinct CDR3 sequences, around 8% seen once, with 20% to 25% in the top ten. This receptor was identified in a man between 18 and 29 years old who had mild COVID-19 (a few samples of this study predate the infection). Cell type and time point are not known. The chain is built from TRBV12-3 or TRBV12-4 and TRBJ1-4; the match to TRBD1 covers 7 bases. The specimen was PBMCs or a T cell subset sorted from them (not recorded which). This chain's CDR3 is CASSGDSINEKLFF. As DNA, the CDR3 is TGTGCCAGCAGTGGGGACAGCATTAATGAAAAACTGTTTTTT.